This TCR beta chain appears in the sequencing data of a study of blood T cell repertoires in COVID-19. Study summary: The United States, Italy and Spain were the sources of the acute and convalescent COVID-19 samples.

V lost 1 base and J lost 4; bases outside the gene matches: 17. CDR1 SGHDN and CDR2 FVKESK come from the germline V gene. The CDR3 spans 20 residues. Authors' analysis steps: Quantification of nucleated cells was approximated via reference gene primer amplification. Data came from immunoSEQ multiplex PCR; TCRdb stores just in-frame clones and leaves some out. The DNA was the basis for D and trimming; V, J and clone size are from that table. The repertoire holds 100,000 to 150,000 clones, with more than 75% as singletons. This receptor was obtained from a human donor in a cohort sampled during active COVID-19. Sequencing input: peripheral blood. The J gene is TRBJ1-2, the V gene TRBV14; 11 bases align to TRBD1. The CDR3 nucleotides read TGTGCCAGCAGCCAAGGACGACCGGACAGGGGGCGCCTAGGGGGCTATGGCTACACCTTC. Residues: CASSQGRPDRGRLGGYGYTF.